This T cell receptor beta chain derives from a study of shared clonotypes between healthy human individuals. Whole-study findings and limits: What rarefaction showed was incomplete sorted-subset sequencing despite large depth.

This CDR3 has 17 amino acids. V lost 5 bases, J lost 1 base, and 20 bases lay in between. The germline CDR1 and CDR2 sequences are SGHRS and YFSETQ. The assay ran at deep level. Sorted-subset replicate PCR reactions contained 200 to 250 ng DNA, corresponding to approximately 30,000 T cell genomes. Here immunoSEQ multiplex PCR was the method, and the copy in TCRdb shows in-frame clones only, minus some. Of over a million clones listed, about 96% are singletons. Investigators divided CD4+ cells into CD45RA+ naive and CD45RA-negative memory subsets. In the case of this clone: What it binds is unknown.

V usage is TRBV5-1 and J usage is TRBJ2-3; the D gene could be TRBD1 or TRBD2 (6 bases each). Sequencing used naive CD4+ T cells sorted from blood. Stated subset: CD45RA+ positively selected. The sequence came from a man aged 25 to 40 in good health. The CDR3 sequence is CASRRGPRTGGTDTQYF. The CDR3 nucleotides are TGCGCCAGCAGACGGGGGCCCAGAACGGGGGGCACAGATACGCAGTATTTT.